The source of this T cell receptor beta chain is a study of graft-versus-host responses after intestinal transplantation. Study at large: Anti-thymocyte globulin was used for induction in all recipients, who then took tacrolimus and steroids for roughly three years.

Produced via immunoSEQ multiplex PCR; TCRdb's table is partial and in-frame only. The profile shows more than 95,000 clones, more than 75% of them singletons. As concerns this clone: What it binds is not known.

Study-wide results and caveats: Some GvH clones were seen earlier in gut or blood, suggesting intestinal origin.

Per germline, CDR1 SGDLS and CDR2 YYNGEE. The CDR3 runs to 14 residues. Trimming removed 0 bases at V and 0 bases at J, with 6 bases between. This chain joins TRBV9 and TRBJ1-1, with a tentative D call TRBD1 (6 bases). This TCR derives from a human donor who received an intestinal transplant. The source material was unstimulated CD4+ T cells sorted from spleen or lymph node cells, sampled before intestinal transplant. CDR3 sequence reads: CASSVGTVNTEAFF. The CDR3 DNA reads TGTGCCAGCAGCGTAGGGACAGTGAACACTGAAGCTTTCTTT.